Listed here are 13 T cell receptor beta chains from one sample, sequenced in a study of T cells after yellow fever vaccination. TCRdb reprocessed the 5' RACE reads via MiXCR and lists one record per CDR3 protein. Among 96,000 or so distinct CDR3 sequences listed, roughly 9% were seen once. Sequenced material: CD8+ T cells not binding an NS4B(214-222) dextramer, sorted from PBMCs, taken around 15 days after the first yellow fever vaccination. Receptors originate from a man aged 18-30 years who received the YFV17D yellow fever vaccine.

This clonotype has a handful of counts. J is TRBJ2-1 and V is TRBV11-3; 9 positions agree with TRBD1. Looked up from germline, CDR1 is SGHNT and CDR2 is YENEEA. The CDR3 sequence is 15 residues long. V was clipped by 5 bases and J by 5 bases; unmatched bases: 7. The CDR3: CASSRGQGLHNEQFF. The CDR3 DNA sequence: TGTGCCAGCAGCCGGGGACAGGGTCTACACAATGAGCAGTTCTTC.

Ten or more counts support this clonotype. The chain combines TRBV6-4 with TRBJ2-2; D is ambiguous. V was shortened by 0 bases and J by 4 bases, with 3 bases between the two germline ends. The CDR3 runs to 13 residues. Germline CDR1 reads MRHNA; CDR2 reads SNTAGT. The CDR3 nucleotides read TGTGCCAGCAGTGACTCTAGCACCGGGGAGCTGTTTTTT. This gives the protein CASSDSSTGELFF.

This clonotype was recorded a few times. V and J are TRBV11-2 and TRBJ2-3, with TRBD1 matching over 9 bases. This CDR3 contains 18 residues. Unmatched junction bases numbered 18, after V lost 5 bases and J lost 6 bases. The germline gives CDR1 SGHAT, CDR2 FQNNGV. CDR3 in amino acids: CASSPGNIGTGWWDTQYF. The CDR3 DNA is TGTGCCAGCAGCCCCGGGAATATTGGGACAGGGTGGTGGGATACGCAGTATTTT.

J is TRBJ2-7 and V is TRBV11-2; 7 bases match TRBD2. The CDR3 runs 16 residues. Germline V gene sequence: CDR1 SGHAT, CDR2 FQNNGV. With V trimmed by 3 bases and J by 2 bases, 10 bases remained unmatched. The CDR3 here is CASSFGDGGTPYEQYF. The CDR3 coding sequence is TGTGCCAGCAGCTTTGGTGACGGGGGGACTCCCTACGAGCAGTACTTC.

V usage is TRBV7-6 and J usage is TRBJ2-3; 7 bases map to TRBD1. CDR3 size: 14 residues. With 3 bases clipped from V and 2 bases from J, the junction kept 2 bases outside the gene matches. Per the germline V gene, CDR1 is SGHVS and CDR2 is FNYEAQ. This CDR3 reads CASSLTGHTDTQYF. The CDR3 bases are TGTGCCAGCAGCTTGACAGGGCACACAGATACGCAGTATTTT.

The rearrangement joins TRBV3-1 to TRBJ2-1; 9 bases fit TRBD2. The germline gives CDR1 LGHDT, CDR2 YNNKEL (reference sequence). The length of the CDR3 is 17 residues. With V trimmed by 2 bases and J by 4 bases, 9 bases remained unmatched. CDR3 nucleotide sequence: TGTGCCAGCAGCCAAAGGCCGGGGACTAGCCGATACAATGAGCAGTTCTTC. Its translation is CASSQRPGTSRYNEQFF.

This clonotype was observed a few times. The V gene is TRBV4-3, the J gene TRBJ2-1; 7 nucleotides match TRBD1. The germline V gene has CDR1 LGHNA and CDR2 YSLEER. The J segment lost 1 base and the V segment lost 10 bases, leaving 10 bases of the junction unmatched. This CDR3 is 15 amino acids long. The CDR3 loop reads CATAPGTVSYNEQFF. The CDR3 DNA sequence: TGCGCCACCGCGCCCGGGACAGTTTCCTACAATGAGCAGTTCTTC.

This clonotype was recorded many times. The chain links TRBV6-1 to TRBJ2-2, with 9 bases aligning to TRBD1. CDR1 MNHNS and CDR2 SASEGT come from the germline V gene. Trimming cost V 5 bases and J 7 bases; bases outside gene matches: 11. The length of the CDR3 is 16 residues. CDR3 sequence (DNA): TGTGCCAGCAGTCCCCGGACAGGGGATGACGGCGGGGAGCTGTTTTTT. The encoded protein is CASSPRTGDDGGELFF.

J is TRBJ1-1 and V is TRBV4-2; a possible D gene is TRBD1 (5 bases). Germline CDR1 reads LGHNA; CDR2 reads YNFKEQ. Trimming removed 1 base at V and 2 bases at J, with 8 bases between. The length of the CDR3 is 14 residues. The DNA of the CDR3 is TGTGCCAGCAGCCAAGCGGGGCTAAACACTGAAGCTTTCTTT. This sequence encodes CASSQAGLNTEAFF.

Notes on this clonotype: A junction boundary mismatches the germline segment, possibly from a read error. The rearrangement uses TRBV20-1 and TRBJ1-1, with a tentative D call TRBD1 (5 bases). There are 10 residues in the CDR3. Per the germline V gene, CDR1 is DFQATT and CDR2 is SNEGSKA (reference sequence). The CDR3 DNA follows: TGCAGTGCCAGAGGGGCTGAAGCTTTCTTT. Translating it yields CSARGAEAFF.

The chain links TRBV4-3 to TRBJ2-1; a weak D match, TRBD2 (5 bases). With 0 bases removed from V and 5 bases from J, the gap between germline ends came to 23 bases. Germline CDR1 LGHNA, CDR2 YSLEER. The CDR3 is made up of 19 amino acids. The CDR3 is CASSQDLGVAGRGNNEQFF. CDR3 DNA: TGCGCCAGCAGCCAAGATCTGGGTGTTGCAGGACGAGGGAACAATGAGCAGTTCTTC.

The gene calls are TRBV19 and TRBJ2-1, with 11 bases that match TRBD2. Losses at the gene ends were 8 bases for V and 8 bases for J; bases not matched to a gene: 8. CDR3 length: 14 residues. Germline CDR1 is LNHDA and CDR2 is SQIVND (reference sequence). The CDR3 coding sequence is TGTGCCAGTTCTGTAGCGGGGGGGCTGGATGAGCAGTTCTTC. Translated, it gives CASSVAGGLDEQFF.

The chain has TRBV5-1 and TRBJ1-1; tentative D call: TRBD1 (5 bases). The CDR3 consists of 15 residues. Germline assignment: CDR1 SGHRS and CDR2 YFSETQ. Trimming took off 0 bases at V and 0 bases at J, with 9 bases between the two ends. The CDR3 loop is CASSLGGTMNTEAFF. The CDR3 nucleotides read TGCGCCAGCAGCTTGGGGGGGACGATGAACACTGAAGCTTTCTTT.